One sample yielded the 21 T cell receptor beta chains listed below, sequenced in a study of blood T cell repertoires in COVID-19. Generated by immunoSEQ multiplex PCR, the TCRdb table keeps only in-frame clones and is missing some. The sample has roughly 79,000 clones, roughly 90% seen once; the top ten hold 5% to 7.5%. What was sequenced was peripheral blood. These receptor sequences come from a woman aged 50 to 65 with acute or convalescent COVID-19.

V and J are TRBV3-1 (or the pseudogene TRBV3-2) and TRBJ2-7, with TRBD1 matching over 7 bases. V shed 2 bases and J 6 bases; nucleotides not matched to a gene: 10. The germline V gene encodes CDR1 LGHDT and CDR2 YNNKEL (reference sequence). This CDR3 region has 15 residues. The CDR3 region is CASSQPTGLTGEQYF. In nucleotides, the CDR3 is TGTGCCAGCAGCCAACCGACAGGGTTAACGGGCGAGCAGTACTTC.

The rearrangement uses TRBV4-2 and TRBJ2-3, with 10 nucleotides matching TRBD2. The CDR3 is 18 residues long. Germline trimming cut 1 base from V and 1 base from J; bases unmatched to any gene: 8. Germline-derived CDR1 and CDR2 are LGHNA and YNFKEQ. This CDR3 is CASSQGLSGGAGTDTQYF. The CDR3, as DNA: TGTGCCAGCAGCCAAGGGCTCAGCGGGGGGGCTGGCACAGATACGCAGTATTTT.

The CDR3 DNA follows: TGTGCCAGCAGCTTAGCAAGACAGGGCTACGAGCAGTACTTC. Protein: CASSLARQGYEQYF. This chain uses TRBV7-2 with TRBJ2-7; TRBD1 aligns across 7 bases. Germline CDR1 and CDR2: SGHTA and FQGNSA. CDR3 size: 14 residues. V lost 0 bases to trimming and J lost 3 bases; unmatched junction nucleotides: 2.

The V call is TRBV7-9, the J call TRBJ2-7; D gene ambiguous. Trimming left V 4 bases short and J 6 bases short, with 10 bases between. CDR1 is SEHNR and CDR2 is FQNEAQ in the germline V gene (reference sequence). This CDR3 spans 12 amino acids. CDR3 protein: CASSSGTGEQYF. The CDR3 region has the DNA TGTGCCAGCAGCTCAGGAACTGGCGAGCAGTACTTC. Together with reference TRBV7-9 and TRBJ2-7, the CDR3 gives the full variable domain: DTGVSQNPRHKITKRGQNVTFRCDPISEHNRLYWYRQTLGQGPEFLTYFQNEAQLEKSRLLSDRFSAERPKGSFSTLEIQRTEQGDSAMYLCASSSGTGEQYFGPGTRLTVT.

V and J are TRBV11-3 and TRBJ2-2, with 7 bases matching TRBD2. The CDR3 consists of 16 residues. The V and J ends lost 5 bases and 5 bases, in that order; junction bases with no gene match: 11. Germline V gene data show CDR1 as SGHNT and CDR2 as YENEEA. The CDR3, as DNA: TGTGCCAGCAGCCAAGAGCGGGGACCTATGACCGGGGAGCTGTTTTTT. Amino acids: CASSQERGPMTGELFF. The entire variable domain, with the rest obtained from reference TRBV11-3 and TRBJ2-2, is as follows: EAGVVQSPRYKIIEKKQPVAFWCNPISGHNTLYWYLQNLGQGPELLIRYENEEAVDDSQLPKDRFSAERLKGVDSTLKIQPAELGDSAVYLCASSQERGPMTGELFFGEGSRLTVL.

The V and J genes are TRBV28 and TRBJ1-5; tentative D call: TRBD1 (6 bases). The CDR3 sequence is 16 residues long. The germline V gene encodes CDR1 MDHEN and CDR2 SYDVKM. The V gene lost 1 base and the J gene lost 5 bases, with 15 bases spanning the gap. The chain's CDR3 is CASSLLRGAGDQPQHF. CDR3 DNA sequence: TGTGCCAGCAGTTTATTACGGGGGGCGGGGGATCAGCCCCAGCATTTT.

The chain links TRBV12-3 or TRBV12-4 to TRBJ1-5, with D hard to call. Between the trimmed V and J ends, which lost 8 bases and 0 bases, there was a span of 8 bases. There are 13 residues in the CDR3. DNA of the CDR3: TGTGCCAGCCATCTAGATAGCAATCAGCCCCAGCATTTT. This encodes CASHLDSNQPQHF.

The chain carries TRBV20-1 and TRBJ2-1; possible D gene TRBD2, 6 bases. In germline, CDR1 is DFQATT, CDR2 SNEGSKA (reference sequence). Deletions cut 0 bases from V and 12 bases from J, with 9 bases between. This CDR3 has 11 amino acids. CDR3 protein: CSARERRAQFF. CDR3 coding DNA: TGCAGTGCTAGAGAGAGGAGGGCGCAGTTCTTC.

CDR3 DNA: TGTGCCAGCAACCCCCTAGGTGGGGCGGCGACGAAAGAGACCCAGTACTTC. Translated: CASNPLGGAATKETQYF. The J gene is TRBJ2-5, the V gene TRBV9; perhaps TRBD1 as D (5 bases). With 6 bases removed from V and 3 bases from J, the gap between germline ends came to 24 bases. Germline-derived CDR1 and CDR2 are SGDLS and YYNGEE. The CDR3 covers 17 residues.

Only one count was recorded for this clone. This rearrangement joins TRBV9 to TRBJ1-4; 7 bases agree with TRBD1. Germline V gives CDR1 SGDLS, CDR2 YYNGEE. V trimming: 7 bases; J trimming: 7 bases; junction bases outside the gene matches: 13. This CDR3 is 15 amino acids long. The CDR3 nucleotides are TGTGCCAGCGGCCAGGGGGGCAGGGTCGGTGAAAAACTGTTTTTT. As protein: CASGQGGRVGEKLFF.

The rearrangement joins TRBV12-3 or TRBV12-4 to TRBJ1-2; no clear D. The CDR3 is made up of 12 amino acids. The ends were cut back, 1 base at V and 6 bases at J, with 6 bases in the middle. The CDR3 loop reads CASSLGADGYTF. CDR3 coding DNA: TGTGCCAGCAGTTTAGGAGCCGATGGCTACACCTTC.

This clone was seen once. The rearrangement joins TRBV6-5 to TRBJ1-1; D remains ambiguous. The germline V gene encodes CDR1 MNHEY and CDR2 SVGAGI. Trimming pared 0 bases from V and 2 bases from J, leaving 10 bases between. The CDR3 contains 15 residues. The CDR3 region is CASSYSTSHNTEAFF. CDR3 nucleotides: TGTGCCAGCAGTTACTCGACATCGCATAACACTGAAGCTTTCTTT.

This clone has a handful of counts. The chain uses TRBV19 and TRBJ1-2; D gene uncertain. V lost 2 bases and J lost 8, with 6 bases in between. Germline CDR1 LNHDA, CDR2 SQIVND (reference sequence). The CDR3 has 11 amino acids. CDR3 sequence reads: CASSIYNGYTF. DNA for the CDR3: TGTGCCAGTAGTATATACAACGGCTACACCTTC.

The J gene is TRBJ2-7, the V gene TRBV6-2 or TRBV6-3, with 8 bases matching TRBD2. The CDR3 has 15 residues. V was clipped by 2 bases and J by 2 bases; unmatched bases: 5. From germline, CDR1 is MNHEY and CDR2 SVGEGT. CDR3 loop: CASSYRGGRTYEQYF. CDR3 nucleotides: TGTGCCAGCAGTTACAGGGGCGGGAGGACCTACGAGCAGTACTTC.

The chain has TRBV2 and TRBJ2-2; D may be TRBD1 (6 bases). CDR1 is SNHLY and CDR2 is FYNNEI in the germline V gene. This CDR3 comprises 16 residues. V lost 2 bases, J lost 0 bases, and 10 bases lay in between. The DNA for the CDR3 is TGTGCCAGCAGTGAACAGGGGATGACGAACACCGGGGAGCTGTTTTTT. Its protein is CASSEQGMTNTGELFF.

The chain employs TRBV27 and TRBJ2-6, with no clear D. V dropped 3 bases and J dropped 2 bases, with 2 bases sitting between them. Germline CDR1 is MNHEY and CDR2 is SMNVEV (reference sequence). This CDR3 comprises 13 residues. The CDR3 spells CASSFAGANVLTF. In DNA form, the CDR3 reads TGTGCCAGCAGTTTCGCTGGGGCCAACGTCCTGACTTTC.

CDR3 bases: TGTGCCAGCAGCCAAGTCGTGACGGGGGGCTCCTATGGCAATCAGCCCCAGCATTTT. It encodes CASSQVVTGGSYGNQPQHF. The chain carries TRBV4-2 and TRBJ1-5; D might be TRBD1 (6 bases). V shed 1 base and J shed 2 bases, with 21 bases lying between them. This CDR3 region has 19 residues. Germline V lookup: CDR1 LGHNA, CDR2 YNFKEQ.

The chain uses TRBV5-6 and TRBJ2-5; D not resolved. From germline, CDR1 is SGHDT and CDR2 YYEEEE. The V end lost 2 bases, the J end lost 4 bases, and 12 bases lay between the germline ends. The CDR3 runs 14 residues. The CDR3 nucleotides read TGTGCCAGCAGCTTCCGGGTCCCCCCAGAGACCCAGTACTTC. Translating gives CASSFRVPPETQYF.

The chain combines TRBV25-1 with TRBJ1-3; tentatively, D is TRBD1 (5 bases). Germline V CDR1 and CDR2: MGHDK, SYGVNS. The CDR3 spans 13 residues. The V end was cut by 4 bases, the J end by 1 base, with 5 bases between. Here the CDR3 DNA reads TGTGCCAGCAGTGGGACATCTGGAAACACCATATATTTT. Translating gives CASSGTSGNTIYF.

The J gene is TRBJ2-5, the V gene TRBV4-1; D is undetermined. Germline values: CDR1 MGHRA, CDR2 YSYEKL. CDR3 size: 13 residues. Trimming took 0 bases from V and 5 from J, leaving 7 bases between them. In DNA, the CDR3 is TGCGCCAGCAGCCAAGATCCACAGGAGACCCAGTACTTC. It specifies CASSQDPQETQYF.

The chain combines TRBV6-5 with TRBJ1-4; D is possibly TRBD1 (5 bases). In germline, CDR1 is MNHEY, CDR2 SVGAGI. Trimming took 2 bases from V and 8 from J, leaving 12 bases between them. There are 14 residues in the CDR3. For the CDR3, the DNA is TGTGCCAGCAGTTACGGGGGAGGGAGGGAAAAACTGTTTTTT. This encodes CASSYGGGREKLFF.